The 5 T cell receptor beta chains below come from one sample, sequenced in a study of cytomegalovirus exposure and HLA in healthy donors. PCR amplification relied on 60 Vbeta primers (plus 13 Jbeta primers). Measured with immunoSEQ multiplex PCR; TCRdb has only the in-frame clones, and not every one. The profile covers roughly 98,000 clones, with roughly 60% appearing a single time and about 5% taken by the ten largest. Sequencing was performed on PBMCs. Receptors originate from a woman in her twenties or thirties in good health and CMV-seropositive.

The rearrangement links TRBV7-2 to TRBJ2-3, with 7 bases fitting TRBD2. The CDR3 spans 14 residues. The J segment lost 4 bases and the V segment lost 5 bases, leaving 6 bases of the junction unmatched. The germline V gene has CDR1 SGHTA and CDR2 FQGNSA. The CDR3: CASSTRLASDTQYF. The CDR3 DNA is TGTGCCAGCAGCACCCGACTAGCCTCAGATACGCAGTATTTT. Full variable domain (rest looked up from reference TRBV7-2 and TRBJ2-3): GAGVSQSPSNKVTEKGKDVELRCDPISGHTALYWYRQSLGQGLEFLIYFQGNSAPDKSGLPSDRFSAERTGGSVSTLTIQRTQQEDSAVYLCASSTRLASDTQYFGPGTRLTVL.

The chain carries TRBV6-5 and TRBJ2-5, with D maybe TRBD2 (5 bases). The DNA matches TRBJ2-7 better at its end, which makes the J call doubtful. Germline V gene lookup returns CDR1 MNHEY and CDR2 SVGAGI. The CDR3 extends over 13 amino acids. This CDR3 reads CASSYSGSYEQYF. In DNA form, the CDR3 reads TGTGCCAGCAGTTACTCGGGGAGCTACGAGCAGTACTTC.

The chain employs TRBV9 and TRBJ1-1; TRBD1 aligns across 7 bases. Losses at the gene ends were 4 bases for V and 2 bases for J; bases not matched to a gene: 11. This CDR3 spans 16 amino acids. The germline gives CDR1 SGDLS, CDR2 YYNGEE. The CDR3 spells CASSPDRAKGNTEAFF. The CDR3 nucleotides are TGTGCCAGCAGCCCAGACAGGGCGAAGGGAAACACTGAAGCTTTCTTT. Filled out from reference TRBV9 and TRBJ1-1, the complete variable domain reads DSGVTQTPKHLITATGQRVTLRCSPRSGDLSVYWYQQSLDQGLQFLIQYYNGEERAKGNILERFSAQQFPDLHSELNLSSLELGDSALYFCASSPDRAKGNTEAFFGQGTRLTVV.

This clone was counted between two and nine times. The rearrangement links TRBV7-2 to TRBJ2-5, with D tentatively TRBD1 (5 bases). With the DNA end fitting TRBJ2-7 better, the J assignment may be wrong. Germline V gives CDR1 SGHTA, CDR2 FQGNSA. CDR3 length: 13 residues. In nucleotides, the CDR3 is TGTGCCAGCACCGACAGAAGCTCCTACGAGCAGTACTTC. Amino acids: CASTDRSSYEQYF.

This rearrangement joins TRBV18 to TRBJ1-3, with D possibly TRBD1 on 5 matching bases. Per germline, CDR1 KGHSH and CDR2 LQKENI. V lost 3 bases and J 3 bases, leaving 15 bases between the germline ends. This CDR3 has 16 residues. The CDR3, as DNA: TGTGCCAGCTCACCGGTCGACAGCTTGATTGGAAACACCATATATTTT. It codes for CASSPVDSLIGNTIYF.